This T cell receptor (beta chain) was recorded in a study of shared clonotypes between healthy human individuals. In the study overall: Every donor yielded three CD4 naive, three CD4 memory, two CD8 naive and one CD8 memory plate.

Study-wide findings and caveats: Donor clonotype sharing was expected to depend on sequencing depth. The four-donor shared clonotypes exceeded non-shared clonotypes in generation probability, with non-shared ones scoring lower.

At deep level, the assay was performed. The repertoire was sequenced with immunoSEQ multiplex PCR; TCRdb's copy has only in-frame clones and lacks some. The sample gives about 2.4 million clones, more than 85% of which show up once; around 0.4% is in the top ten. The CDR3 has 16 residues. Germline CDR1 SGHRS, CDR2 YFSETQ. Germline trimming cut 4 bases from V and 3 bases from J; bases unmatched to any gene: 6. This clone occurred once. Its antigen is currently unknown. Sequencing was carried out using naive CD4+ T cells from PBMCs. Specified subset: CD45RA+ positively selected. The chain recombines TRBV5-1 with TRBJ2-1; 11 nucleotides align to TRBD2. The TCR was taken from a man aged 18 to 35 in good health. Some clones in this sample may be carry-over from other donors' samples. CDR3 protein: CASSPDTSGSYNEQFF. The CDR3 DNA sequence: TGCGCCAGCAGCCCGGACACTAGCGGGAGCTACAATGAGCAGTTCTTC.